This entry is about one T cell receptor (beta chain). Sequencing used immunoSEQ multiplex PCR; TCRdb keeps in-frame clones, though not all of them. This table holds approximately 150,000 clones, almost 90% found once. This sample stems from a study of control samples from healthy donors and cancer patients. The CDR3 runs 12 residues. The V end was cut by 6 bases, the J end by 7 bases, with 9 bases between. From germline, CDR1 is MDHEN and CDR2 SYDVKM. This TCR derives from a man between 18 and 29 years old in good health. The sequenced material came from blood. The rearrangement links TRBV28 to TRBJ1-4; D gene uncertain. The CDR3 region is CASRMGGEKLFF. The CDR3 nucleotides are TGTGCCAGCAGGATGGGTGGTGAAAAACTGTTTTTT.